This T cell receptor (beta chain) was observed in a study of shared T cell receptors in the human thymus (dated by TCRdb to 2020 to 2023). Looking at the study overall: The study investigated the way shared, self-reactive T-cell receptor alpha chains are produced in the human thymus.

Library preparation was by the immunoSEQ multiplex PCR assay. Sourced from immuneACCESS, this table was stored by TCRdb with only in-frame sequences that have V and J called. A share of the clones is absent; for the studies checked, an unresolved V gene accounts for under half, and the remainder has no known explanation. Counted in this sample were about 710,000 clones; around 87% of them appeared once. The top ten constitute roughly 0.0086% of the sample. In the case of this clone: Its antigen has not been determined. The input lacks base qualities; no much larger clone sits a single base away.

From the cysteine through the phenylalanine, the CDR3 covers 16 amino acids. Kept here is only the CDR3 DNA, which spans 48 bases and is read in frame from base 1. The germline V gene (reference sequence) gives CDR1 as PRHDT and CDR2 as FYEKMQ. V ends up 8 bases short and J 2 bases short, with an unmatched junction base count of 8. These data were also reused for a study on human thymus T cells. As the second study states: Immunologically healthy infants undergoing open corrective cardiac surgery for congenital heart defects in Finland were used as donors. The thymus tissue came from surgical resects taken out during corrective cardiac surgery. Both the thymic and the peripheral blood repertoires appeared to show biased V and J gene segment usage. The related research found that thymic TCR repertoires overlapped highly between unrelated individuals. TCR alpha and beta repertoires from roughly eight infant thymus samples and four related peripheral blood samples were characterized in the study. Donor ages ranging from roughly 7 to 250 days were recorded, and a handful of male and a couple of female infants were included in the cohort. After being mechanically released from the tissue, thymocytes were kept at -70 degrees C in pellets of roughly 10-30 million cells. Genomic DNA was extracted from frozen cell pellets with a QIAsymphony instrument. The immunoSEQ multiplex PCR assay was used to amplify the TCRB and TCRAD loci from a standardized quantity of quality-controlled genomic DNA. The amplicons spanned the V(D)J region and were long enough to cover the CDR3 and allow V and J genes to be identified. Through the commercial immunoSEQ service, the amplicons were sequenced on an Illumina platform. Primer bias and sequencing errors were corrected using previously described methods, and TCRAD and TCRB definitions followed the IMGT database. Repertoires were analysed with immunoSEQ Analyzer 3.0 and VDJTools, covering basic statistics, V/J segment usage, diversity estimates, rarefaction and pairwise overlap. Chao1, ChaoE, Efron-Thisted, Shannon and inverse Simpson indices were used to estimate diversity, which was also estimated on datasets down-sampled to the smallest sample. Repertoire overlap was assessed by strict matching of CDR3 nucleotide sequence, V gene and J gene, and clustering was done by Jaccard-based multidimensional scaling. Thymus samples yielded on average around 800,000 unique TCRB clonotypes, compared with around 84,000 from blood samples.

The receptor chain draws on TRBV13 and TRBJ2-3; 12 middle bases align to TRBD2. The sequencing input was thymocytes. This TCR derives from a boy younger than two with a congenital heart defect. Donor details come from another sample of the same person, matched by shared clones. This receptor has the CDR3 CASQRSSGRDTDTQYF. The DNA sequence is TGTGCCAGCCAGAGGTCTAGCGGGAGGGACACAGATACGCAGTATTTT. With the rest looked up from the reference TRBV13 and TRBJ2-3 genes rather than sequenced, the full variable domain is AAGVIQSPRHLIKEKRETATLKCYPIPRHDTVYWYQQGPGQDPQFLISFYEKMQSDKGSIPDRFSAQQFSDYHSELNMSSLELGDSALYFCASQRSSGRDTDTQYFGPGTRLTVL.